Following are 17 T cell receptor beta chains from one sample sequenced in a study of Graves' ophthalmopathy and Graves' hyperthyroidism. As the template, RNA transcripts were used to amplify TCR beta CDR3 regions. First-round RT-PCR with HTBI primers preceded a second-round multiplex PCR. Each CDR3 protein gets one entry after TCRdb re-called the multiplex PCR reads with MiXCR. The data contain approximately 160,000 distinct CDR3 sequences, around 40% of them singletons. Sequencing used peripheral blood. The receptor source for this set is a man younger than 45 with Graves' ophthalmopathy.

This clonotype has at least ten counts. The V gene is TRBV28, the J gene TRBJ1-2; TRBD1 matches at 10 bases. The germline gives CDR1 MDHEN, CDR2 SYDVKM. This CDR3 has 12 amino acids. V lost 5 bases and J lost 8; bases outside the gene matches: 2. The CDR3 region is CASSPDRGGYTF. CDR3 nucleotide sequence: TGTGCCAGCAGTCCGGACAGGGGGGGCTACACCTTC.

V gene TRBV2 combines with J gene TRBJ1-3, with D hard to call. Per germline, CDR1 SNHLY and CDR2 FYNNEI. Trimming left V 4 bases short and J 0 bases short, with 7 bases between. This CDR3 spans 14 amino acids. The DNA of the CDR3 is TGTGCCAGCAGTGGTGGGAGCTCTGGAAACACCATATATTTT. Translation: CASSGGSSGNTIYF.

This clonotype was seen at least ten times. The chain carries TRBV28 and TRBJ2-7, with 11 bases fitting TRBD2. The junction had 5 bases not matched to a gene; V was cut back by 10 bases and J by 3 bases. The length of the CDR3 is 13 residues. Germline V gene sequence: CDR1 MDHEN, CDR2 SYDVKM. The CDR3 DNA follows: TGTGCCACCGGGACTAGCGGATACTACGAGCAGTACTTC. Translating gives CATGTSGYYEQYF.

This clonotype was picked up many times. One junction end disagrees with the germline gene, perhaps due to a read error. The chain recombines TRBV14 with TRBJ2-5; D is uncertain. This CDR3 comprises 16 residues. From germline, CDR1 is SGHDN and CDR2 FVKESK. Here the CDR3 reads CASSQEDLYPQETRYF. The CDR3 DNA reads as TGTGCCAGCAGCCAAGAAGATCTCTACCCCCAAGAGACCCGGTACTTC.

This clonotype was picked up many times. The J gene is TRBJ1-5, the V gene TRBV7-2, with 10 bases matching TRBD1. Germline assignment: CDR1 SGHTA and CDR2 FQGNSA. The length of the CDR3 is 15 residues. V lost 0 bases to trimming and J lost 4 bases; unmatched junction nucleotides: 0. The CDR3 bases are TGTGCCAGCAGCTTAGCGGGACAGGGGAATCAGCCCCAGCATTTT. It codes for CASSLAGQGNQPQHF.

This clonotype was found a few times. The chain uses TRBV6-5 and TRBJ2-2; D gene ambiguous. Looked up from germline, CDR1 is MNHEY and CDR2 is SVGAGI. The length of the CDR3 is 15 residues. V lost 4 bases to trimming and J lost 0 bases, with 9 bases between them. CDR3 sequence: CASSFAPANTGELFF. DNA of the CDR3: TGTGCCAGCAGTTTTGCCCCAGCGAACACCGGGGAGCTGTTTTTT.

This clonotype was recorded at least ten times. The chain is built from TRBV12-3 or TRBV12-4 and TRBJ2-5, with 7 nucleotides matching TRBD2. This CDR3 spans 14 amino acids. Trimming took 6 bases from V and 1 from J; bases not matched to a gene: 5. CDR3 DNA: TGTGCCAGCAGCCATCTAGCGGCCCAAGAGACCCAGTACTTC. Residues: CASSHLAAQETQYF.

There are many counts of this clonotype. This chain uses TRBV20-1 with TRBJ1-5, with unresolved D. The V end lost 6 bases, the J end lost 6 bases, and 15 bases lay between the germline ends. The CDR3 loop spans 13 amino acids. Germline assignment: CDR1 DFQATT and CDR2 SNEGSKA (reference sequence). CDR3 in amino acids: CSANDLVSQPQHF. CDR3 nucleotide sequence: TGCAGTGCCAACGATCTGGTATCTCAGCCCCAGCATTTT.

The chain recombines TRBV10-3 with TRBJ1-5; a possible D gene is TRBD1 (5 bases). V shed 2 bases and J shed 2 bases, with 10 bases lying between them. Germline CDR1 reads ENHRY; CDR2 reads SYGVKD. This CDR3 is built from 15 residues. The CDR3 region is CAISEDSLGNQPQHF. In nucleotides, the CDR3 is TGTGCCATCAGTGAGGACAGCCTGGGCAATCAGCCCCAGCATTTT.

This clonotype was observed at least ten times. The rearrangement joins TRBV6-2 or TRBV6-3 to TRBJ2-7; tentative D call: TRBD1 (5 bases). V was cut by 5 bases and J by 4 bases, with 24 bases left in between. Germline V CDR1 and CDR2: MNHEY, SVGEGT. The length of the CDR3 is 17 residues. The CDR3 nucleotides are TGTGCCAGCAGTGTGGACAATTTGCCTTCTTCCGGATACGAGCAGTACTTC. Residues: CASSVDNLPSSGYEQYF.

The CDR3 DNA sequence: TGCAGCGTAGACAGGGGAAGCGGCTATGGCTACACCTTC. This gives the protein CSVDRGSGYGYTF. The genes are TRBV29-1 and TRBJ1-2; 8 bases align to TRBD1. V lost 6 bases, J lost 4 bases, and 7 bases stayed unmatched. The germline CDR1 and CDR2 sequences are SQVTM and ANQGSEA. This CDR3 has 13 amino acids.

Many counts were recorded for this clonotype. V and J are TRBV20-1 and TRBJ1-1; TRBD1 matches at 7 bases. The CDR3 spans 13 residues. Germline loops: CDR1 DFQATT, CDR2 SNEGSKA (reference sequence). V gave up 4 bases and J gave up 9 bases; unmatched junction bases: 11. DNA of the CDR3: TGCAGTGCTATCGGACAGGCCGCCCCCCAAGCTTTCTTT. It specifies CSAIGQAAPQAFF.

This clonotype was detected ten times or more. The genes are TRBV2 and TRBJ1-2; possible D gene TRBD1, 5 bases. The CDR3 runs to 17 residues. Germline V gene lookup returns CDR1 SNHLY and CDR2 FYNNEI. V dropped 3 bases and J dropped 2 bases, with 19 bases sitting between them. The CDR3 sequence: CASSEVAGFGRNYGYTF. CDR3 in DNA: TGTGCCAGCAGTGAGGTGGCAGGGTTTGGTCGAAACTATGGCTACACCTTC.

This clonotype occurred many times. The chain has TRBV4-2 and TRBJ2-5; a possible D gene is TRBD1 (6 bases). Germline V gives CDR1 LGHNA, CDR2 YNFKEQ. CDR3 length: 15 amino acids. Deletions cut 0 bases from V and 4 bases from J, with 12 bases between. CDR3 DNA sequence: TGTGCCAGCAGCCAAGATAGGCAGGGGAGAGAGACCCAGTACTTC. Protein product: CASSQDRQGRETQYF.

V is TRBV24-1 and J is TRBJ1-6; D may be TRBD1 (5 bases). Germline lookup yields CDR1 KGHDR and CDR2 SFDVKD. Trimming stripped 3 bases from V and 9 bases from J, with 14 bases between. This CDR3 has 15 residues. CDR3 region: CATSDGARVGSPLHF. In DNA, the CDR3 is TGTGCCACCAGTGATGGGGCCAGGGTTGGTTCACCCCTCCACTTT.

The rearrangement joins TRBV11-1 to TRBJ2-7; 7 nucleotides match TRBD1. V lost 4 bases to trimming and J lost 2 bases; unmatched junction nucleotides: 11. The CDR3 is made up of 16 amino acids. In germline, CDR1 is SGHAT, CDR2 FQDESV (reference sequence). The CDR3 spells CASSSLDGQDPYEQYF. CDR3 in DNA: TGTGCCAGCAGCTCATTGGATGGACAGGACCCCTACGAGCAGTACTTC.

V gene TRBV15 combines with J gene TRBJ2-7; D remains ambiguous. Per germline, CDR1 LNHNV and CDR2 YYDKDF (reference sequence). V was clipped by 3 bases and J by 3 bases, with 9 bases between them. The CDR3 has 13 residues. The CDR3 protein is CATSSPPRYEQYF. DNA for the CDR3: TGTGCCACCAGCAGTCCGCCACGCTACGAGCAGTACTTC.